The TCR beta chain described here comes from a study of immune cell composition in non-small cell lung cancer. Clones were read by immunoSEQ multiplex PCR, and TCRdb kept only the in-frame ones, dropping some. Counted here are 750 to 1,000 clones, more than 70% occurring once; the ten biggest clones make up around 15%. Normal lung was sampled as far from the tumour as possible, at least 3 cm. This TCR was recovered from a human donor with non-small cell lung cancer. The sequencing sample was made of non-adjacent lung tissue.

Written as DNA, the CDR3 is TGTGCCACCAGCAGAGACGGTCTCCAAGAGACCCAGTACTTC. Translating it yields CATSRDGLQETQYF. The chain carries TRBV15 and TRBJ2-5; D is undetermined. The CDR3 totals 14 residues. Trimming removed 0 bases at V and 1 base at J, with 6 bases between. From germline, CDR1 is LNHNV and CDR2 YYDKDF (reference sequence).